This T cell receptor beta chain is from a study of molecular identifiers for immune sequencing clone quantification. Study outcomes and limitations: Over 99% of CMV-specific effector molecules, but under 1% of naive ones, were in clones above 20 copies.

V gave up 9 bases and J gave up 9 bases, with 21 bases separating them. In germline, CDR1 is LNHDA, CDR2 SQIVND (reference sequence). CDR3 length: 14 residues. Points on this clonotype: Its antigen is as yet unknown. A read error may be the cause here, since a much bigger clone is one base away.

TCRdb used MiXCR to reprocess the PCR reads, holding one entry per CDR3 protein. The table shows about 630,000 distinct CDR3 sequences, with 25% occurring only once. Naive CD8 T cell sorting was performed on the CD8+CD4-CCR7+CD45RA+ phenotype. Source material: naive CD8+ T cells from blood, with Jurkat cell RNA spiked in. Noted subset: FACS-sorted CD8+CD4-CCR7+CD45RA+ naive T cells. This sequence originates from a human donor in good health. Some libraries in this study had Jurkat cell RNA spiked in. V is TRBV19 and J is TRBJ1-5; TRBD1 might be the D (5 bases). CDR3 sequence reads: CASSWGERARPQHF. The CDR3 nucleotides read TGTGCCAGCAGTTGGGGCGAGAGGGCTCGGCCCCAGCATTTT.